These T cell receptor beta chains were read from a single sample in a study of blood T cells in healthy people across ages. TCRdb re-derived calls from the 5' RACE reads in MiXCR, one entry per CDR3 protein. The table has about 1.8 million distinct CDR3 sequences, around 50% seen once. Sequencing used blood. The receptors shown here come from a woman aged 40 to 50 in good health. Both conserved end residues are part of each CDR3. A D gene is named only where the DNA matches it firmly. A row's size may be missing; if present it is once, few, many or a size class.

12 | NA | TRBJ2-3 | few | TRBV7-2 | CASSLAEVGQYF | TGTGCCAGCAGCTTAGCGGAAGTGGGGCAGTATTTT
13 | NA | TRBJ2-5 | NA | TRBV6-2/TRBV6-3 | CADEAHPRETQYF | TGTGCTGATGAGGCCCACCCCAGGGAGACCCAGTACTTC
14 | NA | TRBJ2-7 | NA | TRBV6-2/TRBV6-3 | CASSTREGTYEQYF | TGTGCCAGCAGTACCAGGGAAGGGACCTACGAGCAGTACTTC
16 | TRBD1 | TRBJ2-1 | NA | TRBV20-1 | CSARVLTGASYNEQFF | TGCAGTGCTAGAGTCCTGACAGGGGCCTCCTACAATGAGCAGTTCTTC
11 | NA | TRBJ1-6 | once | TRBV7-9 | CASSLGGTLHF | TGTGCCAGCAGCTTAGGAGGAACCCTCCACTTT
12 | NA | TRBJ2-7 | few | TRBV10-3 | CAISVGRDEQYF | TGTGCCATCAGTGTAGGTAGGGACGAGCAGTACTTC
13 | NA | TRBJ2-5 | few | TRBV20-1 | CSASRRREETQYF | TGCAGTGCTAGTCGCAGGAGGGAAGAGACCCAGTACTTC
16 | TRBD1 | TRBJ2-5 | NA | TRBV19 | CASSRYGTGDQETQYF | TGTGCCAGTAGTAGATACGGGACAGGGGATCAAGAGACCCAGTACTTC
13 | NA | TRBJ2-5 | NA | TRBV7-2 | CASSLDLAGTQYF | TGTGCCAGCAGCTTAGATCTAGCCGGGACCCAGTACTTC
14 | TRBD1 | TRBJ1-2 | NA | TRBV7-9 | CASSSQGAWDGYTF | TGTGCCAGCAGCTCACAGGGGGCTTGGGATGGCTACACCTTC
17 | TRBD1 | TRBJ2-6 | NA | TRBV13 | CASSPDRARSGANVLTF | TGTGCCAGCAGCCCGGACAGGGCCCGATCTGGGGCCAACGTCCTGACTTTC
13 | NA | TRBJ2-3 | NA | TRBV20-1 | CSAREPPQDTQYF | TGCAGTGCTAGAGAGCCTCCACAAGATACGCAGTATTTT
13 | NA | TRBJ2-1 | NA | TRBV20-1 | CSVPGPTYNEQFF | TGCAGTGTCCCGGGACCCACCTACAATGAGCAGTTCTTC
15 | TRBD2 | TRBJ2-3 | NA | TRBV3-1 | CASSPAGGFGDTQYF | TGTGCCAGCAGCCCAGCGGGGGGGTTTGGAGATACGCAGTATTTT
16 | TRBD2 | TRBJ2-3 | NA | TRBV28 | CASSGYSGGFADTQYF | TGTGCCAGCAGTGGATATAGCGGGGGGTTCGCAGATACGCAGTATTTT
15 | TRBD1 | TRBJ1-2 | NA | TRBV6-2/TRBV6-3 | CASSRREDRVYGYTF | TGTGCCAGCAGCCGCCGTGAGGACAGGGTCTATGGCTACACCTTC
13 | NA | TRBJ1-2 | few | TRBV6-5 | CASSFLPIDGYTF | TGTGCCAGCAGTTTTCTGCCGATCGATGGCTACACCTTC